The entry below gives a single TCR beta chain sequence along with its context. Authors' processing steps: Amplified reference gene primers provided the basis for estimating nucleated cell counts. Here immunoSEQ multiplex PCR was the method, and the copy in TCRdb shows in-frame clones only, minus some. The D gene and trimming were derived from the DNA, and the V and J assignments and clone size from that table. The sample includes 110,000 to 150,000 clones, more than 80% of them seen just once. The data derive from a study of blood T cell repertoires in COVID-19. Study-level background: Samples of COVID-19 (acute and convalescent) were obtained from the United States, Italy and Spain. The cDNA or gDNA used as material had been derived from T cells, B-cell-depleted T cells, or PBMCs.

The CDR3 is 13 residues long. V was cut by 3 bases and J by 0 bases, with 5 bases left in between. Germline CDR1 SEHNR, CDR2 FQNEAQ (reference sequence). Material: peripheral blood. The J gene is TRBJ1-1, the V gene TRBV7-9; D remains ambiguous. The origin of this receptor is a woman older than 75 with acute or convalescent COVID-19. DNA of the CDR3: TGTGCCAGCAGCTTCATTTTGAACACTGAAGCTTTCTTT. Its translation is CASSFILNTEAFF.